Sequencing of this T cell receptor (beta chain) was carried out in a study of beta chain features in type 1 diabetes (dated by TCRdb to the late 2010s). About the investigation overall: Patients and healthy donors did not differ in mean age, gender distribution, total cell number or subset yield. A total of roughly 99 million sorted cells were examined across all samples, and the number of cells per subset was strongly correlated with RNA yield. In the study, TCRB repertoires of sorted circulating CD4+ T cell subsets from recently diagnosed type 1 diabetes patients were compared with those of matched healthy donors. Regulatory and stem cell-like memory subsets were isolated from only 8 patients and roughly eight healthy donors, whereas naive and central memory subsets came from all 30 or so donors.

The entire isolated RNA was reverse transcribed using the High Capacity cDNA Reverse Transcription Kit, and thus expressed TCRB transcripts were sequenced. Deep immunoSEQ sequencing was performed on naive, central memory and regulatory T cell samples, with an average of roughly 3.6 million total reads per sample. Sorted cells were lysed in RLT buffer, and RNA was extracted using DNase-treated RNeasy Micro or Mini kits according to cell number. To prevent cross-contamination, every cell subset was processed on its own, while patient and healthy donor samples were processed together. The immunoSEQ multiplex PCR was used to amplify TCRB sequences from cDNA, yielding 87-bp fragments that span the CDR3 region. Sequencing of the amplicons was performed on the Illumina HiSeq platform. The study's own analysis went as follows. Synthetic template baselines were used to correct PCR bias computationally, reads within Hamming distance 2 were collapsed together, and singletons that could not be merged were discarded. Reads were aligned to IMGT to assign V, D and J genes, CDR3 length, and insertions or deletions at six rearrangement sites. Within each subset, clonotype counts were normalized to the number of sorted cells before true diversity and Gini coefficients were calculated with the tcR R package. The overlap coefficient, calculated on TCRB nucleotide sequences, was used to quantify repertoire sharing. Out-of-frame TCRB sequences from naive cells were analyzed to stand in for the pre-selection repertoire. TCRdb stores this immuneACCESS table with in-frame sequences only. Part of the clones is absent; in the studies checked, under half of the shortfall reflects unresolved V genes, and no reason is known for the rest. That table gives V, J and clone size, and the DNA gave D and trimming. For this sample the table gives 300,000 to 350,000 clones, of which 13% were detected only once. Of the sample, over 0.014% falls within the top ten clones.

Each donor gave one peripheral blood draw, averaging about 100 mL, which was collected into heparinised tubes. A BD FACSAria II was used to sort naive, central memory, regulatory and stem cell-like memory CD4+ T cells with a panel that included CD45RO, CCR7, CD25, CD127, CD95 and CD27. All sorted populations exceeded 95% purity. PBMCs were isolated immediately by Lymphoprep density gradient centrifugation and stained directly without culture. Samples were stained and sorted in pairs, with one healthy donor and one patient per experiment, so that batch effects were minimized. The CDR3 sequence holds 17 residues, the cysteine and phenylalanine included. Only the CDR3 DNA is retained, 51 bases long and in frame from the first base. V is trimmed back by 1 base and J by 6 bases, and the junction contains 11 bases that no gene match accounts for. CDR1 LNHNV and CDR2 YYDKDF are derived from the germline V gene (reference sequence).

Points the paper makes about the study in general: PCR may preferentially amplify shorter templates, but because patient and control samples were amplified and corrected together, any resulting skew would affect both groups equally. In all four CD4+ subsets, TCRB CDR3 length was moderately but significantly shorter in type 1 diabetes patients. Because cDNA rather than genomic DNA was sequenced, highly expressing activated cells could have been over-represented, although no difference in activation and CD3 levels was found between groups. The naive, central memory and regulatory TCRB repertoires appeared to resemble one another more closely among patients than among healthy donors. Because small numbers of individuals were included in the HLA sub-analyses, any influence of HLA type on TCRB rearrangement was left unresolved. Fewer insertions and more nucleotide deletions at VDJ recombination sites were observed in patients with type 1 diabetes, implying thymic rearrangement abnormalities.

To note about this clone: Its antigen target is currently unknown. No per-base quality is available; no much larger clone lies one base away.

Here the chain combines TRBV15 and TRBJ1-5, with TRBD1 identical over 8 junction bases. This sequence originates from a woman between 18 and 29 years old with type 1 diabetes. The source material was naive CD4+ T cells from blood. Per the publication, the cell subset or site label means: true naive CD4+ T cells. The CDR3 corresponds to CATSRVQGRGLGQPQHF. In nucleotides, the sequence is TGTGCCACCAGCAGAGTACAAGGCAGGGGGCTGGGTCAGCCCCAGCATTTT.